The 22 T cell receptor beta chains listed next were all sequenced from one sample in a study of T cells after yellow fever vaccination. TCRdb redid the calling of the 5' RACE reads with MiXCR, one entry per CDR3 protein. The data contain 200,000 or so distinct CDR3 sequences, 6.5% to 7.5% of them seen just once; the ten biggest clones take up around 1%. The sample was CD4+ T cells sorted from PBMCs, taken on the day of the yellow fever booster vaccination. Receptors were obtained from a man aged 25-45 years who received the YFV17D yellow fever vaccine.

This clonotype was detected only a few times. The V call is TRBV5-1, the J call TRBJ1-6; possibly TRBD1 for D (5 bases). V lost 4 bases and J lost 5, with 10 bases in between. This CDR3 is 14 amino acids long. Germline V lookup: CDR1 SGHRS, CDR2 YFSETQ. The CDR3 is CASSTDINNSPLHF. CDR3 bases: TGCGCCAGCAGCACGGACATTAATAATTCACCCCTCCACTTT.

Note on this clonotype: Just one base apart from a much larger clone, this may be a read error. The chain employs TRBV7-1 and TRBJ1-4; TRBD1 is a possible D gene (6 bases). TRBV7-1 is assigned to the ORF class and has an uncertain function. Trimming removed 3 bases at V and 2 bases at J, with 7 bases between. This CDR3 spans 14 amino acids. The CDR3 bases are TGTGCCAGCAGCTCGGACAGCACTAATGAAAAACTGTTTTTT. Protein sequence: CASSSDSTNEKLFF.

This clonotype was counted many times. The chain combines TRBV7-6 with TRBJ2-2, with 8 bases fitting TRBD2. Germline trimming cut 4 bases from V and 6 bases from J; bases unmatched to any gene: 7. The V gene's germline CDR1 is SGHVS and CDR2 FNYEAQ. This CDR3 comprises 15 residues. The CDR3 DNA reads as TGTGCCAGCAGCTCCGAGACGGGAGGGCCCGGGGAGCTGTTTTTT. Its translation is CASSSETGGPGELFF. The entire variable domain, with the rest obtained from reference TRBV7-6 and TRBJ2-2, is as follows: GAGVSQSPRYKVTKRGQDVALRCDPISGHVSLYWYRQALGQGPEFLTYFNYEAQQDKSGLPNDRFSAERPEGSISTLTIQRTEQRDSAMYRCASSSETGGPGELFFGEGSRLTVL.

This chain connects TRBV20-1 to TRBJ1-6; TRBD1 matches at 7 bases. CDR1 and CDR2 (germline): DFQATT, SNEGSKA (reference sequence). This CDR3 is 15 amino acids long. The ends lost 6 bases at V and 1 base at J; junction bases unmatched: 6. The DNA of the CDR3 is TGCAGTGCCACCGACAGGGCTTCCTATAATTCACCCCTCCACTTT. It translates to CSATDRASYNSPLHF.

This clonotype was counted only a few times. The chain has TRBV20-1 and TRBJ1-1; perhaps TRBD1 as D (5 bases). V lost 3 bases and J 6 bases, leaving 11 bases between the germline ends. Germline-derived CDR1 and CDR2 are DFQATT and SNEGSKA (reference sequence). The CDR3 is made up of 12 amino acids. The CDR3 region has the DNA TGCAGTGCTAGCGGAGGGGTTGCTGAAGCTTTCTTT. It is translated as CSASGGVAEAFF.

The chain is built from TRBV5-1 and TRBJ2-7; 9 bases line up with TRBD2. V was pared by 4 bases and J by 5 bases, with 10 bases of the junction left unmatched. Germline CDR1 reads SGHRS; CDR2 reads YFSETQ. The length of the CDR3 is 15 residues. The CDR3 loop is CASSPRTSVVNEQYF. For the CDR3, the DNA is TGCGCCAGCAGCCCGCGGACTAGCGTCGTCAACGAGCAGTACTTC.

The genes are TRBV12-3 or TRBV12-4 and TRBJ2-1; tentative D call: TRBD2 (5 bases). Trimming removed 6 bases from V and 10 bases from J, with 10 bases in between. The CDR3 runs to 11 residues. CDR3 loop: CASRNSGEQFF. The CDR3 DNA follows: TGTGCCAGCAGGAATTCGGGAGAGCAGTTCTTC.

This clonotype was detected ten times or more. The rearrangement uses TRBV19 and TRBJ2-1; D uncertain. The CDR3 covers 12 residues. Trimming left V 4 bases short and J 8 bases short, with 9 bases between. Germline V CDR1 and CDR2: LNHDA, SQIVND (reference sequence). Written as DNA, the CDR3 is TGTGCCAGTAGTAAATCCGAATATGAGCAGTTCTTC. Protein: CASSKSEYEQFF.

This clonotype has a handful of counts. The chain couples TRBV5-4 to TRBJ2-1, with 9 bases aligning to TRBD2. CDR1 and CDR2 (germline): SGHNT, YYREEE (reference sequence). With V trimmed by 4 bases and J by 6 bases, 5 bases remained unmatched. This CDR3 region has 14 residues. Written as DNA, the CDR3 is TGTGCCAGCAGCCCACTTAGCGGGGGCAATGAGCAGTTCTTC. Translation gives CASSPLSGGNEQFF.

This clonotype occurred many times. The rearrangement uses TRBV28 and TRBJ2-3, with D perhaps TRBD1 (6 bases). V was trimmed by 3 bases and J by 1 base, leaving 8 bases between them. Germline V CDR1 and CDR2: MDHEN, SYDVKM. This CDR3 is 14 amino acids long. CDR3 region: CASSFQGRTDTQYF. The CDR3 bases are TGTGCCAGCAGTTTTCAGGGGCGCACAGATACGCAGTATTTT. The complete variable domain, with remaining parts taken from reference TRBV28 and TRBJ2-3, reads DVKVTQSSRYLVKRTGEKVFLECVQDMDHENMFWYRQDPGLGLRLIYFSYDVKMKEKGDIPEGYSVSREKKERFSLILESASTNQTSMYLCASSFQGRTDTQYFGPGTRLTVL.

J is TRBJ2-7 and V is TRBV7-8, with D perhaps assigned TRBD1 or TRBD2 (5 bases each). Germline V CDR1 and CDR2: SGHVS, FQNEAQ. Trimming removed 5 bases from V and 3 bases from J, with 17 bases in between. This CDR3 has 15 amino acids. The CDR3 loop reads CASSTTSGTIYEQYF. CDR3 DNA sequence: TGTGCCAGCAGCACCACATCCGGGACCATCTACGAGCAGTACTTC.

J is TRBJ1-1 and V is TRBV5-6; D might be TRBD1 (5 bases). The CDR3 is 14 residues long. Trimming pared 3 bases from V and 8 bases from J, leaving 17 bases between. CDR1 SGHDT and CDR2 YYEEEE come from the germline V gene. The CDR3 sequence is CASSWGLTAVEAFF. CDR3 sequence (DNA): TGTGCCAGCAGCTGGGGACTCACAGCCGTAGAAGCTTTCTTT.

This clonotype was detected only a few times. The CDR3 does not close with the conserved phenylalanine or tryptophan, likely indicating a read error. Because the CDR3's place on the DNA is in doubt, the DNA is left out and the CDR3 is given as listed by TCRdb. This sequence joins TRBV14 and TRBJ2-7; the tabulated D call, TRBD1, remains unverified against the DNA. Inclusive of both ends, the CDR3 amounts to 11 amino acids. Germline V gene sequence: CDR1 SGHDN, CDR2 FVKESK. CDR3 protein: CASSQTRTGQI.

In this sample, this clonotype turned up many times. J is TRBJ2-1 and V is TRBV7-2; D gene ambiguous. The V end was cut by 2 bases, the J end by 6 bases, with 8 bases between. In germline, CDR1 is SGHTA, CDR2 FQGNSA. The CDR3 runs 13 residues. The CDR3 sequence is CASSLNFGNEQFF. CDR3 in DNA: TGTGCCAGCAGCTTAAATTTTGGCAATGAGCAGTTCTTC. Looking up the rest from reference TRBV7-2 and TRBJ2-1 gives the full variable domain: GAGVSQSPSNKVTEKGKDVELRCDPISGHTALYWYRQSLGQGLEFLIYFQGNSAPDKSGLPSDRFSAERTGGSVSTLTIQRTQQEDSAVYLCASSLNFGNEQFFGPGTRLTVL.

The table lists this clonotype with a few counts. The CDR3, as DNA: TGTGCCAGCAGCCCTAAGCTCGCGGGCGGGAACACAGATACGCAGTATTTT. It specifies CASSPKLAGGNTDTQYF. The V gene is TRBV9, the J gene TRBJ2-3; the D gene is possibly TRBD2 (6 bases). In germline, CDR1 is SGDLS, CDR2 YYNGEE. The V end was cut by 4 bases, the J end by 2 bases, with 20 bases between. The CDR3 has 17 residues.

A remark on this clonotype: This could be a read error, since a much larger clone is one nucleotide away. The rearrangement links TRBV7-9 to TRBJ1-4, with a weak D call TRBD1 (6 bases). This CDR3 spans 15 amino acids. Trimming pared 6 bases from V and 7 bases from J, leaving 18 bases between. The germline CDR1 and CDR2 sequences are SEHNR and FQNEAQ (reference sequence). In DNA form, the CDR3 reads TGTGCCAGCAGTCTACTCTCGACAGGAATTGAAAAACTGTTTTTT. Its translation: CASSLLSTGIEKLFF.

The J gene is TRBJ2-1, the V gene TRBV4-2, with 10 bases lining up with TRBD2. V dropped 4 bases and J dropped 8; count of bases not matched to a gene: 14. The CDR3 contains 17 residues. The germline gives CDR1 LGHNA, CDR2 YNFKEQ. CDR3 sequence: CASSPEAVAGGNYEQFF. The DNA of the CDR3 is TGTGCCAGCAGCCCCGAAGCAGTAGCGGGAGGTAACTATGAGCAGTTCTTC.

The sample holds a few counts of this clonotype. This rearrangement joins TRBV5-5 to TRBJ2-7; TRBD1 matches 8 bases. The CDR3 contains 14 residues. The J segment lost 7 bases and the V segment lost 9 bases, leaving 15 bases of the junction unmatched. Germline V gene data show CDR1 as SGHKS and CDR2 as YYEKEE (reference sequence). Written as DNA, the CDR3 is TGTGCCACCCAGCTTCAGGACAGGGTAGGAGAGCAGTACTTC. This encodes CATQLQDRVGEQYF.

The chain combines TRBV9 with TRBJ2-3; tentative D call: TRBD2 (5 bases). The CDR3 covers 16 residues. Germline V gene lookup returns CDR1 SGDLS and CDR2 YYNGEE. V lost 0 bases to trimming and J lost 4 bases, with 15 bases between them. CDR3 nucleotide sequence: TGTGCCAGCAGCGTAGGTGGCGGGCTTACTTCAGATACGCAGTATTTT. This codes for CASSVGGGLTSDTQYF.

This clonotype was counted many times. The chain recombines TRBV7-2 with TRBJ2-7, with a possible D match to TRBD1 (6 bases). The V gene lost 4 bases and the J gene lost 2 bases, with 12 bases spanning the gap. CDR3 size: 14 residues. Germline CDR1 SGHTA, CDR2 FQGNSA. CDR3 protein: CASSSLDRTYEQYF. The CDR3 nucleotides are TGTGCCAGCAGCTCCTTGGACAGAACCTACGAGCAGTACTTC.

This clonotype has a count of ten or more. This sequence joins TRBV4-3 and TRBJ2-7, with 12 bases that match TRBD2. The CDR3 loop spans 15 amino acids. With 4 bases clipped from V and 6 bases from J, the junction kept 7 bases outside the gene matches. Germline V gene lookup returns CDR1 LGHNA and CDR2 YSLEER. The CDR3 sequence: CASSPATSGSIEQYF. The CDR3 DNA follows: TGCGCCAGCAGCCCGGCGACTAGCGGGAGTATCGAGCAGTACTTC.

This clonotype was counted at least ten times. This chain links TRBV7-6 with TRBJ1-6; 10 bases are shared with TRBD1. The CDR3 loop spans 14 amino acids. In germline, CDR1 is SGHVS, CDR2 FNYEAQ. Unmatched junction bases numbered 4, after V lost 5 bases and J lost 9 bases. CDR3 bases: TGTGCCAGCAGCCCACGGACAGGGGGTTCACCCCTCCACTTT. Its protein is CASSPRTGGSPLHF. Full variable domain (remainder filled in from reference TRBV7-6 and TRBJ1-6): GAGVSQSPRYKVTKRGQDVALRCDPISGHVSLYWYRQALGQGPEFLTYFNYEAQQDKSGLPNDRFSAERPEGSISTLTIQRTEQRDSAMYRCASSPRTGGSPLHFGNGTRLTVT.